The 28 T cell receptor beta chains below come from one sample, sequenced in a study of shared clonotypes between healthy human individuals. Some clones are missing from TCRdb's copy, which holds only in-frame ones; the method was immunoSEQ multiplex PCR. The table includes about 1.1 million clones, approximately 78% detected once. The sequenced material came from memory CD4+ T cells from PBMCs. The subset is: CD45RA-negative fraction. The source is a man between 18 and 35 years old in good health. Some clones in this sample may be carry-over from other donors' samples.

The chain combines TRBV7-9 with TRBJ1-4; 7 bases line up with TRBD1. The V gene's germline CDR1 is SEHNR and CDR2 FQNEAQ (reference sequence). Germline trimming cut 2 bases from V and 3 bases from J; bases unmatched to any gene: 6. The CDR3 is 16 amino acids. The CDR3 bases are TGTGCCAGCAGCTTACGCAGGGGGGTTGCTAATGAAAAACTGTTTTTT. Amino acid sequence: CASSLRRGVANEKLFF. Full variable domain (rest looked up from reference TRBV7-9 and TRBJ1-4): DTGVSQNPRHKITKRGQNVTFRCDPISEHNRLYWYRQTLGQGPEFLTYFQNEAQLEKSRLLSDRFSAERPKGSFSTLEIQRTEQGDSAMYLCASSLRRGVANEKLFFGSGTQLSVL.

The chain uses TRBV6-1 and TRBJ1-2; a possible D gene is TRBD1 (6 bases). Germline CDR1 and CDR2: MNHNS and SASEGT. The CDR3 consists of 15 residues. Trimming stripped 5 bases from V and 8 bases from J, with 21 bases between. The CDR3 loop reads CASSFTGTFSEGYTF. The DNA for the CDR3 is TGTGCCAGCAGTTTTACCGGGACATTCTCGGAAGGCTACACCTTC.

This chain uses TRBV19 with TRBJ1-1; D gene uncertain. V lost 3 bases to trimming and J lost 0 bases, with 11 bases between them. Germline CDR1 reads LNHDA; CDR2 reads SQIVND (reference sequence). This CDR3 region has 15 residues. CDR3 region: CASSMGTYMNTEAFF. The CDR3 bases are TGTGCCAGTAGTATGGGCACCTACATGAACACTGAAGCTTTCTTT.

The V gene is TRBV2, the J gene TRBJ2-5; perhaps TRBD2 as D (6 bases). V shed 5 bases and J shed 3 bases, with 13 bases lying between them. The V gene's germline CDR1 is SNHLY and CDR2 FYNNEI. The CDR3 is 14 residues long. CDR3 sequence reads: CASSPGRGKETQYF. The CDR3, as DNA: TGTGCCAGCAGTCCGGGGCGGGGCAAAGAGACCCAGTACTTC.

The sample holds a few counts of this clone. CDR3 sequence (DNA): TGTGCCAGTAGTATGACTAGCGGGAGCAGCAATGAGCAGTTCTTC. This encodes CASSMTSGSSNEQFF. The chain couples TRBV19 to TRBJ2-1, with 12 bases that match TRBD2. The CDR3 is 15 amino acids. V trimming: 3 bases; J trimming: 6 bases; junction bases outside the gene matches: 3. Germline assignment: CDR1 LNHDA and CDR2 SQIVND (reference sequence).

This clone has only a few counts. This chain uses TRBV19 with TRBJ2-3; possibly TRBD2 for D (6 bases). Looked up from germline, CDR1 is LNHDA and CDR2 is SQIVND (reference sequence). V was trimmed by 4 bases and J by 5 bases, leaving 7 bases between them. The CDR3 has 12 amino acids. The CDR3 bases are TGTGCCAGTAGTACGCGGGGAGATACGCAGTATTTT. Translation: CASSTRGDTQYF.

The chain carries TRBV28 and TRBJ1-2, with D uncertain. Per the germline V gene, CDR1 is MDHEN and CDR2 is SYDVKM. The germline V and J ends were trimmed by 7 bases and 4 bases, with 10 bases remaining between them. This CDR3 is 12 amino acids long. The CDR3 spells CASTTEGYGYTF. As DNA, the CDR3 is TGTGCCAGCACCACAGAGGGCTATGGCTACACCTTC.

The CDR3 nucleotides read TGCGCCAGCAGCTTAACTACCGGGACCCAAGGCTACACCTTC. It codes for CASSLTTGTQGYTF. The J gene is TRBJ1-2, the V gene TRBV5-1; a weak D match, TRBD1 (5 bases). The CDR3 runs 14 residues. The germline gives CDR1 SGHRS, CDR2 YFSETQ. The V end was cut by 2 bases, the J end by 8 bases, with 16 bases between. The full variable domain, with the rest looked up from reference TRBV5-1 and TRBJ1-2, is KAGVTQTPRYLIKTRGQQVTLSCSPISGHRSVSWYQQTPGQGLQFLFEYFSETQRNKGNFPGRFSGRQFSNSRSEMNVSTLELGDSALYLCASSLTTGTQGYTFGSGTRLTVV.

The rearrangement uses TRBV5-1 and TRBJ2-5; D is unclear. Germline V CDR1 and CDR2: SGHRS, YFSETQ. The germline V and J ends were trimmed by 1 base and 4 bases, with 11 bases remaining between them. This CDR3 has 14 residues. The CDR3 DNA is TGCGCCAGCAGCTTGAAGGGATCAGGAGAGACCCAGTACTTC. This sequence encodes CASSLKGSGETQYF.

The V gene is TRBV27, the J gene TRBJ1-4, with D uncertain. The CDR3 sequence is 14 residues long. From germline, CDR1 is MNHEY and CDR2 SMNVEV (reference sequence). Trimming left V 6 bases short and J 8 bases short, with 16 bases between. The CDR3 here is CASSRGRFLEKLFF. The CDR3 DNA is TGTGCCAGCAGCCGAGGACGGTTTTTAGAAAAACTGTTTTTT. Supplemented by reference TRBV27 and TRBJ1-4, the full variable domain reads EAQVTQNPRYLITVTGKKLTVTCSQNMNHEYMSWYRQDPGLGLRQIYYSMNVEVTDKGDVPEGYKVSRKEKRNFPLILESPSPNQTSLYFCASSRGRFLEKLFFGSGTQLSVL.

This chain connects TRBV9 to TRBJ1-1, with no clear D. Per germline, CDR1 SGDLS and CDR2 YYNGEE. With 3 bases removed from V and 2 bases from J, the gap between germline ends came to 11 bases. The CDR3 sequence is 14 residues long. The CDR3 loop reads CASSAGNSNTEAFF. CDR3 DNA sequence: TGTGCCAGCAGCGCCGGGAACTCCAACACTGAAGCTTTCTTT.

The chain is built from TRBV29-1 and TRBJ2-5; D possibly corresponds to TRBD2 (6 bases). Germline loops: CDR1 SQVTM, CDR2 ANQGSEA. V lost 0 bases and J 5 bases, leaving 19 bases between the germline ends. The CDR3 is 16 residues long. The CDR3 is CSVEDRGSGSGETQYF. In DNA, the CDR3 is TGCAGCGTTGAAGATCGGGGGTCCGGGAGCGGGGAGACCCAGTACTTC.

The V call is TRBV28, the J call TRBJ2-2, with 9 bases aligning to TRBD1. CDR1 and CDR2 from the germline V gene are MDHEN and SYDVKM. V shed 1 base and J 4 bases; nucleotides not matched to a gene: 7. This CDR3 is 17 amino acids long. The CDR3 coding sequence is TGTGCCAGCAGTTTATCGGGGACAGGGAAGGGCACCGGGGAGCTGTTTTTT. Its translation: CASSLSGTGKGTGELFF.

This chain connects TRBV5-4 to TRBJ1-4, with a possible D match to TRBD1 (6 bases). Germline loops: CDR1 SGHNT, CDR2 YYREEE (reference sequence). The V end was cut by 2 bases, the J end by 0 bases, with 8 bases between. The CDR3 is 15 amino acids. The CDR3 spells CASSLGGPTNEKLFF. For the CDR3, the DNA is TGTGCCAGCAGCTTAGGGGGACCAACTAATGAAAAACTGTTTTTT.

The chain carries TRBV2 and TRBJ2-5; 7 bases are shared with TRBD1. Per germline, CDR1 SNHLY and CDR2 FYNNEI. Losses at the gene ends were 8 bases for V and 2 bases for J; bases not matched to a gene: 8. There are 14 residues in the CDR3. The CDR3 region is CASGRDREQETQYF. In nucleotides, the CDR3 is TGTGCCAGCGGTAGAGACAGGGAACAAGAGACCCAGTACTTC.

The chain uses TRBV19 and TRBJ2-7; 9 positions match TRBD2. Germline V gene sequence: CDR1 LNHDA, CDR2 SQIVND (reference sequence). There are 15 residues in the CDR3. V dropped 6 bases and J dropped 2; count of bases not matched to a gene: 8. The CDR3 here is CASRDPAGGPYEQYF. CDR3 nucleotides: TGTGCCAGTAGGGACCCAGCGGGAGGACCCTACGAGCAGTACTTC.

The sample holds one count of this clone. The V call is TRBV7-9, the J call TRBJ2-1; perhaps D is TRBD1 or TRBD2 (5 bases each). Germline V gene sequence: CDR1 SEHNR, CDR2 FQNEAQ (reference sequence). Trimming removed 0 bases from V and 7 bases from J, with 13 bases in between. There are 15 residues in the CDR3. For the CDR3, the DNA is TGTGCCAGCAGCTTAGCTGGGACCTCGGGGAATGAGCAGTTCTTC. It codes for CASSLAGTSGNEQFF.

This clone was detected only a few times. In nucleotides, the CDR3 is TGTGCCAGCAAAGGACCGTGGAGCACTGAAGCTTTCTTT. Its protein product is CASKGPWSTEAFF. J is TRBJ1-1 and V is TRBV28; D unclear. V dropped 7 bases and J dropped 4 bases, with 13 bases sitting between them. The CDR3 runs to 13 residues. Germline CDR1 and CDR2: MDHEN and SYDVKM.

V gene TRBV19 combines with J gene TRBJ1-5, with no clear D. Trimming pared 5 bases from V and 4 bases from J, leaving 12 bases between. The germline gives CDR1 LNHDA, CDR2 SQIVND (reference sequence). The CDR3 spans 14 residues. The CDR3 reads CASSLRARNQPQHF. The CDR3 DNA is TGTGCCAGTAGTCTCCGGGCCAGAAATCAGCCCCAGCATTTT.

There are a few counts of this clone. The V call is TRBV7-2, the J call TRBJ2-3, with no clear D. The CDR3 contains 14 residues. Germline CDR1 and CDR2: SGHTA and FQGNSA. The V and J ends lost 1 base and 3 bases respectively, with 8 bases between them. The CDR3 region has the DNA TGTGCCAGCAGCTTAGTGACGACAACAGATACGCAGTATTTT. Amino acids: CASSLVTTTDTQYF.

The table lists this clone with a count of one. The J gene is TRBJ2-5, the V gene TRBV7-8, with D tentatively TRBD1 or TRBD2 (5 bases each). Looked up from germline, CDR1 is SGHVS and CDR2 is FQNEAQ. The CDR3 has 14 residues. The V end was cut by 3 bases, the J end by 1 base, with 9 bases between. CDR3 DNA sequence: TGTGCCAGCAGCTTCGCAGGGAGCCAAGAGACCCAGTACTTC. Translation: CASSFAGSQETQYF.

The chain couples TRBV7-2 to TRBJ1-3; maybe TRBD1 (6 bases). The V end was cut by 2 bases, the J end by 0 bases, with 11 bases between. The CDR3 extends over 16 amino acids. Germline V lookup: CDR1 SGHTA, CDR2 FQGNSA. The CDR3 is CASSLPGALSGNTIYF. CDR3 nucleotide sequence: TGTGCCAGCAGCTTACCGGGGGCTCTCTCTGGAAACACCATATATTTT.

The chain has TRBV29-1 and TRBJ2-1; 16 bases agree with TRBD2. This CDR3 comprises 16 residues. Looked up from germline, CDR1 is SQVTM and CDR2 is ANQGSEA. V was clipped by 6 bases and J by 8 bases; unmatched bases: 10. CDR3 amino acids: CSVGTSGRAPTDEQFF. CDR3 coding DNA: TGCAGCGTCGGGACTAGCGGGAGGGCACCTACTGATGAGCAGTTCTTC.

The chain combines TRBV5-4 with TRBJ2-3; D not certain. Trimming left V 7 bases short and J 1 base short, with 10 bases between. CDR3 length: 13 amino acids. Germline V CDR1 and CDR2: SGHNT, YYREEE (reference sequence). The CDR3 DNA reads as TGTGCCAGCGGCCAGTACGGCACAGATACGCAGTATTTT. Translating it yields CASGQYGTDTQYF.

The chain is built from TRBV7-2 and TRBJ1-5; no firm D call. The CDR3 is made up of 13 amino acids. Germline lookup yields CDR1 SGHTA and CDR2 FQGNSA. V was cut by 1 base and J by 7 bases, with 8 bases left in between. DNA for the CDR3: TGTGCCAGCAGCTTAGAGTTGGGCCAGCCCCAGCATTTT. It is translated as CASSLELGQPQHF.

The chain carries TRBV18 and TRBJ2-1; 7 nucleotides agree with TRBD1. The CDR3 loop spans 15 amino acids. Losses at the gene ends were 3 bases for V and 5 bases for J; bases not matched to a gene: 7. Germline loops: CDR1 KGHSH, CDR2 LQKENI. CDR3 nucleotide sequence: TGTGCCAGCTCACCGGACAGGACCCCTAACAATGAGCAGTTCTTC. It codes for CASSPDRTPNNEQFF.

Concerning this clone itself: Other nucleotide sequences in the sample specify the same CDR3. V gene TRBV20-1 combines with J gene TRBJ2-7; D remains ambiguous. The ends were cut back, 6 bases at V and 3 bases at J, with 9 bases in the middle. Per germline, CDR1 DFQATT and CDR2 SNEGSKA (reference sequence). CDR3 length: 11 residues. The CDR3 bases are TGCAGTGCGAGACCAGACTACGAGCAGTACTTC. It yields the protein CSARPDYEQYF.

The chain joins TRBV4-3 to TRBJ1-2; D may be TRBD1 (5 bases). The CDR3 spans 12 residues. V lost 8 bases and J lost 6, with 13 bases in between. Germline V gives CDR1 LGHNA, CDR2 YSLEER. The CDR3 nucleotides are TGCGCCAGCGGTGGCAGGGACCATGGCTACACCTTC. It specifies CASGGRDHGYTF.